These T cell receptor beta chains were read from a single sample in a study of control samples from healthy donors and cancer patients. Repertoires were generated with immunoSEQ multiplex PCR, while TCRdb's copy carries only in-frame clones and drops some. Of 130,000 or so clones listed, around 90% were seen once; the top ten hold 8% to 9%. The sample comprised blood. The receptor source for this set is a man aged 35-49 years in good health. Each CDR3 is given with its conserved first and last residue. The D gene is left open where the match is weak. Clone size, where shown, is once, few, many, or a class for clones that have expanded.

d_gene	v_gene	abundance	j_gene	CDR3nt	CDR3aa
NA	TRBV14	once	TRBJ2-4	TGTGCCAGCAGCCAAGGGACCTCCAAAAACATTCAGTACTTC	CASSQGTSKNIQYF
TRBD1	TRBV6-5	NA	TRBJ2-7	TGTGCCAGCAGTCGTGCAGGGGGCATGGAATACGAGCAGTACTTC	CASSRAGGMEYEQYF
TRBD2	TRBV5-6	NA	TRBJ2-1	TGTGCCAGCAGCTTCCTAGCGGGGGAAAATGAGCAGTTCTTC	CASSFLAGENEQFF
NA	TRBV24-1	NA	TRBJ2-3	TGTGCCACCAGTGATGGGTCCACAGATACGCAGTATTTT	CATSDGSTDTQYF
NA	TRBV29-1	NA	TRBJ2-2	TGCAGCGTGGGCCTAGCGAGCATAAACACCGGGGAGCTGTTTTTT	CSVGLASINTGELFF
NA	TRBV7-9	NA	TRBJ1-4	TGTGCCAGCAGCCCAGAGCAGTTGATTAATGAAAAACTGTTTTTT	CASSPEQLINEKLFF
NA	TRBV9	NA	TRBJ2-2	TGTGCCAGCAGCCCACTCGCCCCTGCGGCCGGGGAGCTGTTTTTT	CASSPLAPAAGELFF
TRBD1	TRBV12-5	NA	TRBJ1-5	TGTGCTAGTGGTTTGACCCAGGACAGGATCAATCAGCCCCAGCATTTT	CASGLTQDRINQPQHF
NA	TRBV19	NA	TRBJ1-5	TGTGCCAGTAGTATGGGCGTAGTGGTTTATCAGCCCCAGCATTTT	CASSMGVVVYQPQHF
NA	TRBV25-1	NA	TRBJ2-7	TGTGCCAGCAGTGCCCTCTCAACCTACGAGCAGTACTTC	CASSALSTYEQYF
NA	TRBV15	NA	TRBJ2-2	TGTGCCACCAGCAGAGATTCCGCCAGGGGAGGCACCGGGGAGCTGTTTTTT	CATSRDSARGGTGELFF
NA	TRBV3-1/TRBV3-2	NA	TRBJ1-3	TGTGCCAGCAGCTGGAGCTCTGGAAACACCATATATTTT	CASSWSSGNTIYF
NA	TRBV18	NA	TRBJ1-1	TGTGCCAGCTCACCACGAGGTTTGAACACTGAAGCTTTCTTT	CASSPRGLNTEAFF
NA	TRBV7-9	NA	TRBJ1-4	TGTGCCAGCAGCCGACAGTCCACTAATGAAAAACTGTTTTTT	CASSRQSTNEKLFF
NA	TRBV19	NA	TRBJ2-1	TGTGCCAGTACTGGTCCTCCCTCCTACAATGAGCAGTTCTTC	CASTGPPSYNEQFF
TRBD1	TRBV29-1	NA	TRBJ1-2	TGCAGCGTTGACCTACAGGGGGCCCTTAACTATGGCTACACCTTC	CSVDLQGALNYGYTF
TRBD2	TRBV4-2	NA	TRBJ2-3	TGTGCCAGCAGCCTAAAACCCGTTGCGGGGGGGCTCACAGATACGCAGTATTTT	CASSLKPVAGGLTDTQYF
NA	TRBV7-8	NA	TRBJ2-1	TGTGCCAGCAGCTCGTACGGTCCCATCAAGGAGCAGTTCTTC	CASSSYGPIKEQFF
NA	TRBV7-9	NA	TRBJ1-4	TGTGCCAGCAGCCGAAGTTCGGGACCTCATAATGAAAAACTGTTTTTT	CASSRSSGPHNEKLFF
TRBD1	TRBV11-3	NA	TRBJ1-2	TGTGCCAGCAGCTCCCCGGGACAGGGGGCCTCAACGGGCTACACCTTC	CASSSPGQGASTGYTF
NA	TRBV5-4	NA	TRBJ2-7	TGTGCCAGCAGCTCGACGGACAATTACGAGCAGTACTTC	CASSSTDNYEQYF
TRBD1	TRBV9	NA	TRBJ1-1	TGTGCCAGCAGCGCTGGACAGGGCAGCACTGAAGCTTTCTTT	CASSAGQGSTEAFF
NA	TRBV6-4	NA	TRBJ2-2	TGTGCCAGCAGCCTGGACGGGGAGAACACCGGGGAGCTGTTTTTT	CASSLDGENTGELFF
NA	TRBV5-1	NA	TRBJ2-2	TGCGCCAGCAGCTTGCAGCCCACCGGGGAGCTGTTTTTT	CASSLQPTGELFF
TRBD1	TRBV5-6	NA	TRBJ2-7	TGTGCCAGCGGCCTAATGGGACAGGGGGCATTTGGGCAGTACTTC	CASGLMGQGAFGQYF
NA	TRBV18	once	TRBJ2-7	TGTGCCAGCTCACCACGGGGTGGCGAGCAGTACTTC	CASSPRGGEQYF
NA	TRBV24-1	NA	TRBJ2-7	TGTGCCACCAGTGATTCGAGATTTTACGAGCAGTACTTC	CATSDSRFYEQYF
TRBD1	TRBV29-1	once	TRBJ2-5	TGCAGCGTTGTATGGGACAGCGACTACCAAGAGACCCAGTACTTC	CSVVWDSDYQETQYF
TRBD1	TRBV4-3	NA	TRBJ2-5	TGCGCCAGCAGCCAAGCCGGGACAGGGGAGTTGGAGACCCAGTACTTC	CASSQAGTGELETQYF
NA	TRBV5-1	NA	TRBJ2-7	TGCGCCAGCAGCATCCCCGGTAGCAACGAGCAGTACTTC	CASSIPGSNEQYF
TRBD1	TRBV18	NA	TRBJ1-6	TGTGCCAGCTCAGCCGGGACAGGTACTAATTCACCCCTCCACTTT	CASSAGTGTNSPLHF
NA	TRBV7-8	NA	TRBJ2-1	TGTGCCAGCAGCCTCCCGCAGCTAGCGAGTTTGGGGGGCTCCTACAATGAGCAGTTCTTC	CASSLPQLASLGGSYNEQFF
NA	TRBV7-2	NA	TRBJ2-7	TGTGCCAGCAGCTTAGGTAGGCGGAACTCCTACGAGCAGTACTTC	CASSLGRRNSYEQYF
TRBD1	TRBV7-8	NA	TRBJ1-2	TGTGCCAGCAGTCTTAACAGGGGGCGGAGTGGCTACACCTTC	CASSLNRGRSGYTF
NA	TRBV9	NA	TRBJ2-3	TGTGCCAGCAGCGTAGAACGGAGCACAGATACGCAGTATTTT	CASSVERSTDTQYF
NA	TRBV21-1	NA	TRBJ1-2	TGTGCCAGCAGCAAACTTTGGCGCAGATGCTATGGCTACACCTTC	CASSKLWRRCYGYTF
TRBD1	TRBV25-1	NA	TRBJ1-2	TGTGCCAGCAGTGAACAGGGGGCCAGCTATGGCTACACCTTC	CASSEQGASYGYTF
NA	TRBV19	NA	TRBJ2-3	TGTGCCAGTACCAACCCCGGAGAGGGACGGCGAGGCACAGATACGCAGTATTTT	CASTNPGEGRRGTDTQYF
NA	TRBV7-2	NA	TRBJ1-2	TGTGCCAGCAGCTTAGACGGTGCCTATGGCTACACCTTC	CASSLDGAYGYTF
NA	TRBV5-1	NA	TRBJ2-5	TGCGCCAGCTGTACTTCAGGGGGGATGGTAGAGACCCAGTACTTC	CASCTSGGMVETQYF
NA	TRBV7-7	NA	TRBJ1-4	TGTGCCAGCAGCCCCCTTGAGTCAGGACGGGAAAAACTGTTTTTT	CASSPLESGREKLFF
TRBD1	TRBV6-5	NA	TRBJ1-1	TGTGCCAGCAGTTTAAGACAGGGTGGGACTGAAGCTTTCTTT	CASSLRQGGTEAFF
TRBD2	TRBV7-2	NA	TRBJ2-7	TGTGCCAGCAGCTCACTAGCGGGGGACGCGCAGTACTTC	CASSSLAGDAQYF
TRBD1	TRBV7-2	NA	TRBJ2-6	TGTGCCAGCAGCCCACGGACAGGGACTGGGGCCAACGTCCTGACTTTC	CASSPRTGTGANVLTF
NA	TRBV2	NA	TRBJ1-4	TGTGCCAGCAGTGAAGACACGGTCCGGGGTGAAAAACTGTTTTTT	CASSEDTVRGEKLFF
NA	TRBV6-2/TRBV6-3	NA	TRBJ1-2	TGTGCCAGCAGTCCCGGGGGGCCAACGGATGGCTACACCTTC	CASSPGGPTDGYTF
NA	TRBV19	once	TRBJ1-3	TGTGCCAGTAGTGGGAGCTCTGGAAACACCATATATTTT	CASSGSSGNTIYF
NA	TRBV12-3/TRBV12-4	NA	TRBJ2-1	TGTGCCAGCAGCTATGACAATGAACAGTTCTTC	CASSYDNEQFF
NA	TRBV6-6	NA	TRBJ1-5	TGTGCCAGCTCGCGGGGGGCAGGTCAGCCCCAGCATTTT	CASSRGAGQPQHF
NA	TRBV7-6	NA	TRBJ2-3	TGTGCCAGCAGCCCCTCGGGGGATGGCACAGATACGCAGTATTTT	CASSPSGDGTDTQYF
TRBD2	TRBV4-1	NA	TRBJ2-3	TGCGCCAGCAGCCAAGACTGGCGGGGGGTCGGAGATACGCAGTATTTT	CASSQDWRGVGDTQYF
NA	TRBV4-3	NA	TRBJ2-6	TGCGCCAGCAGCCAAGATGTGGGGCCTGGGGCCAACGTCCTGACTTTC	CASSQDVGPGANVLTF
NA	TRBV6-6	NA	TRBJ2-3	TGTGCCAGCACCCCACGGGGACGGGGGGCGGGTGATACGCAGTATTTT	CASTPRGRGAGDTQYF
NA	TRBV7-9	once	TRBJ1-3	TGTGCCAGCATCACCATCCCGCCTAACTCTGGAAACACCATATATTTT	CASITIPPNSGNTIYF